A selection of T cell receptor beta chains follows, all from one sample in a study of read filtering for tumor transcriptome and immune sequencing. TCRdb re-called the reads through MiXCR, storing one row per CDR3 protein. The repertoire has 30,000 to 45,000 distinct CDR3 sequences, 14% of them found once; the top ten carry roughly 6.4%. The sample was a population of CD138-negative cells sorted from bone marrow. These receptors all come from a donor over 35 with multiple myeloma. CDR3s include the opening cysteine and the closing phenylalanine or tryptophan. The order of the fields is J gene, D gene, clone size, V gene, CDR3 DNA, CDR3 protein. D genes are given only for firm matches. Some rows mark clone size as missing; the rest say once, few, many or name a class of expanded clone.

TRBJ1-1,NA,many,TRBV20-1,TGCAGTGCTCCGGGGTGGAGGAGTGACACTGAAGCTTTCTTT,CSAPGWRSDTEAFF
TRBJ1-5,NA,many,TRBV3-1,TGTGCCAGCAGCCAACCTAGCCGGGACCGCCCGCGGGAACCCCAGCATTTT,CASSQPSRDRPREPQHF
TRBJ1-3,NA,many,TRBV10-3,TGTGCCATCAGTGAGGACGACTACTCTGGAAACACCATATATTTT,CAISEDDYSGNTIYF
TRBJ2-7,NA,many,TRBV20-1,TGCAGTGCTAGTACAAGTGACGAGCAGTACTTC,CSASTSDEQYF
TRBJ2-3,NA,many,TRBV6-2/TRBV6-3,TGTGCCAGCAGCCGGGACAGCACAGATACGCAGTATTTT,CASSRDSTDTQYF
TRBJ1-4,NA,many,TRBV29-1,TGCAGCGCCCGGGAGATGGGCGAAAAACTGTTTTTT,CSAREMGEKLFF
TRBJ2-7,NA,NA,TRBV6-2/TRBV6-3,TGTGCCAGCACAATTCCCGGGAGCTACGAGCAGTACTTC,CASTIPGSYEQYF
TRBJ2-1,TRBD1,NA,TRBV11-3,TGTGCCAGCAGCCGGGGACAGGGAGCGGGGAATGAGCAGTTCTTC,CASSRGQGAGNEQFF
TRBJ2-7,NA,many,TRBV12-3/TRBV12-4,TGTGCCAGCAGTTTAAACGGGGATGCCTACGAGCAGTACTTC,CASSLNGDAYEQYF
TRBJ2-2,TRBD1,many,TRBV12-3/TRBV12-4,TGTGCCAGCAGTTACAGGGGGAGCAACACCGGGGAGCTGTTTTTT,CASSYRGSNTGELFF
TRBJ1-1,NA,many,TRBV11-2,TGTGCCAGCAGCTTAGTCAGAAACGCTGAAGCTTTCTTT,CASSLVRNAEAFF
TRBJ2-1,TRBD2,many,TRBV5-4,TGTGCCAGCAGCCCGACTAGCGGTAGCTCCTACAATGAGCAGTTCTTC,CASSPTSGSSYNEQFF
TRBJ2-5,NA,many,TRBV7-8,TGTGCCAGCAGCTTACGACAGGGAGGAAATCAAGAGACCCAGTACTTC,CASSLRQGGNQETQYF
TRBJ1-3,NA,many,TRBV28,TGTGCCAGCAGGAGGACAGTGAGTTTCGTGAGTGACACCATATATTTT,CASRRTVSFVSDTIYF
TRBJ2-3,TRBD2,many,TRBV24-1,TGTGCCACCAGTGATTTTATAGCGGGAGGAGTGAGAGATACGCAGTATTTT,CATSDFIAGGVRDTQYF
TRBJ2-2,NA,many,TRBV5-1,TGCGCCAGCAGCCCCGTTCCCGGGGAGCTGTTTTTT,CASSPVPGELFF
TRBJ1-5,NA,few,TRBV3-1,TGTGCCAGCAGCCATGGGGATCAGCCCCAGCATTTT,CASSHGDQPQHF
TRBJ1-1,TRBD1,many,TRBV7-8,TGTGCCAGCAGCTTTTTAGGGACAGGGCGGACTGAAGCTTTCTTT,CASSFLGTGRTEAFF
TRBJ2-4,TRBD1,many,TRBV20-1,TGCAGTGCTAGAGGGGACAGAAACACTCAGTACTTC,CSARGDRNTQYF
TRBJ2-1,TRBD2,many,TRBV5-1,TGCGCCAGCAGTTTTACTCCGGGACTAGCGGCAAATGAGCAGTTCTTC,CASSFTPGLAANEQFF
TRBJ2-2,TRBD2,many,TRBV12-3/TRBV12-4,TGTGCCAGCACTATGACTAGCGGAGCCCAGGGCGGGGAGCTGTTTTTT,CASTMTSGAQGGELFF
TRBJ2-5,NA,many,TRBV24-1,TGTGCCACCAGTTACGCAGGGGAGGAGACCCAGTACTTC,CATSYAGEETQYF
TRBJ2-7,TRBD1,many,TRBV5-1,TGCGCCAGCAGCCGCGGGGACAGGGAAACCGAGCAGTACTTC,CASSRGDRETEQYF
TRBJ2-1,NA,many,TRBV12-3/TRBV12-4,TGTGCCAGCAGACGGACAGTCAATGAGCAGTTCTTC,CASRRTVNEQFF
TRBJ2-1,NA,medium-sized,TRBV5-1,TGCGCCAGCACATTTGGGCAGGGGTCCTACAATGAGCAGTTCTTC,CASTFGQGSYNEQFF
TRBJ2-1,TRBD2,many,TRBV18,TGTGCCAGCTCACCACCGAGCGGGACTGAGCAGTTCTTC,CASSPPSGTEQFF
TRBJ2-3,NA,many,TRBV6-2/TRBV6-3,TGTGCCAGCAGTCTCTACCTCAGAGATACGCAGTATTTT,CASSLYLRDTQYF
TRBJ1-1,NA,many,TRBV20-1,TGCAGTGCTAGGGGCGCTAAGGACAGATACACTGAAGCTTTCTTT,CSARGAKDRYTEAFF
TRBJ2-7,TRBD1,many,TRBV4-1,TGCGCCAGCAGCCAGGGCGAGGGGGCGAGCTCCTACGAGCAGTACTTC,CASSQGEGASSYEQYF
TRBJ1-1,TRBD1,medium-sized,TRBV7-9,TGTGCCAGCAGCCATGGCGACAGGGGGCGATACACTGAAGCTTTCTTT,CASSHGDRGRYTEAFF
TRBJ1-1,NA,many,TRBV28,TGTGCCAGCAGTATCTATCCGAACACTGAAGCTTTCTTT,CASSIYPNTEAFF
TRBJ2-1,TRBD1,many,TRBV7-8,TGTGCCAGCAGCACCTACAGGGGGCCGGCCGAGAAGACAAAAAAGTTCTTC,CASSTYRGPAEKTKKFF
TRBJ1-5,NA,many,TRBV20-1,TGCAGTGCTAGAGATGGCAGGCCGAGGGGCAATCAGCCCCAGCATTTT,CSARDGRPRGNQPQHF
TRBJ2-3,NA,many,TRBV5-1,TGCGCCAGCAGCCCCTCCGCGGCCCCCACAGATACGCAGTATTTT,CASSPSAAPTDTQYF
TRBJ2-1,TRBD2,many,TRBV13,TGTGCCAGCAGCCCCAGACTAGCCCTGACCTACAATGAGCAGTTCTTC,CASSPRLALTYNEQFF
TRBJ1-2,NA,many,TRBV5-1,TGCGCCAGCAATTTAGTCGGAACAGACAATGGCTACACCTTC,CASNLVGTDNGYTF
TRBJ2-5,NA,NA,TRBV6-5,TGTGCCAGCAGCTCGGGACCAGTTGAGACCCAGTACTTC,CASSSGPVETQYF
TRBJ2-3,NA,NA,TRBV25-1,TGTGCCAGCAACCCGAGCGCAGGGACGCAGTATTTT,CASNPSAGTQYF
TRBJ2-3,TRBD2,NA,TRBV11-3,TGTGCCATCGGGGGGGCCGGAGATACGCAGTATTTT,CAIGGAGDTQYF
TRBJ1-2,NA,many,TRBV4-2,TGTGCCAGCAGCCCTAGAGACCGGATAGGAAACTATGGCTACACCTTC,CASSPRDRIGNYGYTF
TRBJ2-7,NA,NA,TRBV9,TGTGCCAGCAGCGTAGCGGCAGGGCCTCCCTACGAGCAGTACTTC,CASSVAAGPPYEQYF
TRBJ2-2,NA,many,TRBV7-3,TGTGCCAGCAGCCCCCGGGCTACGAACACCGGGGAGCTGTTTTTT,CASSPRATNTGELFF
TRBJ2-2,NA,NA,TRBV9,TGTGCCAGCAGCGTAGCTTTTTGGCTAGCCTCGACAAAGACCGGGGAGCTGTTTTTT,CASSVAFWLASTKTGELFF
TRBJ1-1,TRBD1,many,TRBV14,TGTGCCAGCAGCCCAGGGGGCAGGAAGAACACTGAAGCTTTCTTT,CASSPGGRKNTEAFF
TRBJ2-2,NA,many,TRBV11-2,TGTGCCAGCAGCTTAGCCAACAGAGGAGCCGGGGAGCTGTTTTTT,CASSLANRGAGELFF
TRBJ2-1,NA,few,TRBV20-1,TGCAGTGCTAGAGTTTGGGGGGCGGGCAATGAGCAGTTCTTC,CSARVWGAGNEQFF
TRBJ1-5,NA,many,TRBV28,TGTGCCAGCAGGCGGCCAGGAGTTAGCAATCAGCCCCAGCATTTT,CASRRPGVSNQPQHF
TRBJ1-1,TRBD1,NA,TRBV10-3,TGTGCCATCAGCACAGGGGGGGGAGAGGCTGAAGCTTTCTTT,CAISTGGGEAEAFF
TRBJ1-6,NA,NA,TRBV3-1,TGTGCCAGCAGCCCCCAGGGACCCAAGAATCCACCCCTCCACTTT,CASSPQGPKNPPLHF
TRBJ2-3,NA,NA,TRBV27,TGCGCCAGCAGTCCTGCACCAGATACGCAGTATTTT,CASSPAPDTQYF